This T cell receptor (beta chain) originates from a study of beta chain features in type 1 diabetes. Whole-study results and caveats: Type 1 diabetes patients had TCRB CDR3s that were shorter (moderately but significantly so) in all four CD4+ subsets.

Central memory, naive, regulatory and stem cell-like memory CD4+ cells were sorted by CD45RO/CCR7/CD25/CD127/CD95/CD27. What was sequenced were expressed TCRB transcripts, since all of the isolated RNA had been reverse transcribed. TCRdb's table, derived via immunoSEQ multiplex PCR, lists solely in-frame clones and lacks some. The data show approximately 600,000 clones, roughly 12% seen once. This clone turned up a few times. The antigen remains unidentified. The V and J ends lost 2 bases and 0 bases, in that order; junction bases with no gene match: 7. Germline V gives CDR1 SGHTA, CDR2 FQGNSA. The CDR3 spans 17 residues.

The TCR originated in a man aged 30 to 45 with type 1 diabetes. The sequencing sample was made of naive CD4+ T cells from blood. This sequence joins TRBV7-2 and TRBJ2-4; 7 bases align to TRBD1. The CDR3 DNA is TGTGCCAGCAGCTTACTCAGGGGGTTCTTAGCCAAAAACATTCAGTACTTC. It translates to CASSLLRGFLAKNIQYF.